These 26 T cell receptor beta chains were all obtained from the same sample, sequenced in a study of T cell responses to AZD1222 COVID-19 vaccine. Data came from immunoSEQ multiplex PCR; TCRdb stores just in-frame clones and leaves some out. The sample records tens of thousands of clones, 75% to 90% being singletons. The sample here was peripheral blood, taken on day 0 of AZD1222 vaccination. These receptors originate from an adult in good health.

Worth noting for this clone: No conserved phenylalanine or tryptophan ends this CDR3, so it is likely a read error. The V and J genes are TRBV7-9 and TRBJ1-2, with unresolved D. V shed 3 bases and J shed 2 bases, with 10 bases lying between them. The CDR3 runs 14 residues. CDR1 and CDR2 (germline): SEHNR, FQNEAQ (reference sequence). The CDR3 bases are TGTGCCAGCAGCTTTTCTCGGCTAAACTATGGCTACACCCTC. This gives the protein CASSFSRLNYGYTL.

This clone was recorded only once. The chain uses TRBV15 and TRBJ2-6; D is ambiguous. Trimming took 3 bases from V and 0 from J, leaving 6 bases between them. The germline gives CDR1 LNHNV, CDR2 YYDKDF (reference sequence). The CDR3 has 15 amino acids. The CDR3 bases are TGTGCCACCAGCAGGGCGAGCTCTGGGGCCAACGTCCTGACTTTC. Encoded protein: CATSRASSGANVLTF.

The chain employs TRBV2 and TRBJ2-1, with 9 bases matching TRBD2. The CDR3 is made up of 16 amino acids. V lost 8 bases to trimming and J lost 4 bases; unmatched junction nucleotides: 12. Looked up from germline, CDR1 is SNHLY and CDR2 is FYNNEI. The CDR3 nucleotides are TGTGCCAGCTTCCGGCGGGAGGGCCTGAATTACAATGAGCAGTTCTTC. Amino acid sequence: CASFRREGLNYNEQFF.

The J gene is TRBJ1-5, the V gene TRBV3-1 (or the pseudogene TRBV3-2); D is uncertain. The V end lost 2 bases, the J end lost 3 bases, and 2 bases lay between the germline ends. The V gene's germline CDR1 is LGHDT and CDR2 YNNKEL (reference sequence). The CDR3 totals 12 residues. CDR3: CASSQHNQPQHF. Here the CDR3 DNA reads TGTGCCAGCAGCCAACACAATCAGCCCCAGCATTTT.

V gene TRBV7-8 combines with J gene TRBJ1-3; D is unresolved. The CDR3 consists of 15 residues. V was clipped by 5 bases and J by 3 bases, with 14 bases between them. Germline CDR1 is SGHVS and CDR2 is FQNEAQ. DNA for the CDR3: TGTGCCAGCAGCGACCCCCGGAAGGTTGGAAACACCATATATTTT. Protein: CASSDPRKVGNTIYF.

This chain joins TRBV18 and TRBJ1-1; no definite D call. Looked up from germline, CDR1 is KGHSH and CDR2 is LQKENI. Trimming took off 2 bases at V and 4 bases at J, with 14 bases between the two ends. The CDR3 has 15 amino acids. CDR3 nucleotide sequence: TGTGCCAGCTCACCAACTGAGACTAGGGCCACTGAAGCTTTCTTT. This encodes CASSPTETRATEAFF.

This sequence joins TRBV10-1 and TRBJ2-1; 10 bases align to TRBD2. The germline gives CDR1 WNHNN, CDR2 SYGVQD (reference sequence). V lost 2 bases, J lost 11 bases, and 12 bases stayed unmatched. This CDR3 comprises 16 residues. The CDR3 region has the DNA TGCGCCAGCAGTGAGCCGGGGTTATGGGGACTAGCGAAGCAGTTCTTC. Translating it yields CASSEPGLWGLAKQFF.

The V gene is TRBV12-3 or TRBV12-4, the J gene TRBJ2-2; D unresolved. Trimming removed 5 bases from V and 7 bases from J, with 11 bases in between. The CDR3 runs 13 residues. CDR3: CASSPDWGGELFF. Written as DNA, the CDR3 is TGTGCCAGCAGTCCAGATTGGGGCGGGGAGCTGTTTTTT.

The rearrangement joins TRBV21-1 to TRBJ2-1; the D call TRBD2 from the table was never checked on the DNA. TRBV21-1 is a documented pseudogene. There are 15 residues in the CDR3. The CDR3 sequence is CASTRTRTPDFEQFF. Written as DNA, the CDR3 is TGTGCCAGCACCAGAACTAGGACCCCGGACTTTGAGCAGTTCTTC.

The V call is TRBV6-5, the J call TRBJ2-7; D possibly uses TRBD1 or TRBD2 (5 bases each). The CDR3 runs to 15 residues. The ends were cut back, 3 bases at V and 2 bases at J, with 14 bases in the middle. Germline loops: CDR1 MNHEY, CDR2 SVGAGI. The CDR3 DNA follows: TGTGCCAGCAGTTATGGGACCCGAAGGCCCTACGAGCAGTACTTC. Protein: CASSYGTRRPYEQYF.

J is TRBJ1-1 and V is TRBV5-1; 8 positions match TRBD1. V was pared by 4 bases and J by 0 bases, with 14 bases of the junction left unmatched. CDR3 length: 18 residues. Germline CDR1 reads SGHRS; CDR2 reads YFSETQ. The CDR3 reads CASSLRTGWEYMNTEAFF. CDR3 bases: TGCGCCAGCAGCCTAAGGACAGGGTGGGAATACATGAACACTGAAGCTTTCTTT.

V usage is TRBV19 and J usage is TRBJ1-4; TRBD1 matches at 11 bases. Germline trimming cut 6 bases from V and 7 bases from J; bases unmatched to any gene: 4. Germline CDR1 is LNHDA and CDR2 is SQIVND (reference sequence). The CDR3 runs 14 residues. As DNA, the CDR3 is TGTGCCAGTAGAGGACAGGGGGCGTTTGAAAAACTGTTTTTT. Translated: CASRGQGAFEKLFF.

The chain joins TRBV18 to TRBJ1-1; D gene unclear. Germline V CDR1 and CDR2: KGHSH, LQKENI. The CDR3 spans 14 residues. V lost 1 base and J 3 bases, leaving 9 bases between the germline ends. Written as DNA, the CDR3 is TGTGCCAGCTCACCACACATTTTATACACTGAAGCTTTCTTT. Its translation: CASSPHILYTEAFF. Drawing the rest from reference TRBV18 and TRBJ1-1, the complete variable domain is NAGVMQNPRHLVRRRGQEARLRCSPMKGHSHVYWYRQLPEEGLKFMVYLQKENIIDESGMPKERFSAEFPKEGPSILRIQQVVRGDSAAYFCASSPHILYTEAFFGQGTRLTVV.

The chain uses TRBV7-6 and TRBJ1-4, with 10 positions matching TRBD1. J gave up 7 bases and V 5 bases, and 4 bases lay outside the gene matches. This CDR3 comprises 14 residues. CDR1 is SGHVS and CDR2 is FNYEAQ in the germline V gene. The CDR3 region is CASSRQGALEKLFF. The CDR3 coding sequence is TGTGCCAGCAGCCGACAGGGGGCGCTTGAAAAACTGTTTTTT.

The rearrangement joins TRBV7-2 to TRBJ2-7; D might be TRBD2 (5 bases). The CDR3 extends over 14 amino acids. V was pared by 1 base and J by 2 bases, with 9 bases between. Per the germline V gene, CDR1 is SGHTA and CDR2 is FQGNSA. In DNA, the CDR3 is TGTGCCAGCAGCTTAGGGACTGCTACCTACGAGCAGTACTTC. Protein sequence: CASSLGTATYEQYF.

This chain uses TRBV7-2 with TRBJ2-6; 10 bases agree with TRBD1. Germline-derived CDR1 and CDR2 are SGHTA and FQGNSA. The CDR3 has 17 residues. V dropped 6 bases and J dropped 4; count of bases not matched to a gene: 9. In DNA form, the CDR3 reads TGTGCCAGCAGACCTGACAGGGGGCGTGACGGGGCCAACGTCCTGACTTTC. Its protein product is CASRPDRGRDGANVLTF.

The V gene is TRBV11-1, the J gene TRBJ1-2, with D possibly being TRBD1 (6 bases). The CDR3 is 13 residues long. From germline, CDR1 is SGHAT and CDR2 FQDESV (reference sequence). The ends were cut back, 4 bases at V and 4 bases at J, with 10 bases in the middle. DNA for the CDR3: TGTGCCAGCAGCTACGAGGGGGTCTATGGCTACACCTTC. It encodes CASSYEGVYGYTF. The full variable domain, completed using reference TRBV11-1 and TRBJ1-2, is EAEVAQSPRYKITEKSQAVAFWCDPISGHATLYWYRQILGQGPELLVQFQDESVVDDSQLPKDRFSAERLKGVDSTLKIQPAELGDSAMYLCASSYEGVYGYTFGSGTRLTVV.

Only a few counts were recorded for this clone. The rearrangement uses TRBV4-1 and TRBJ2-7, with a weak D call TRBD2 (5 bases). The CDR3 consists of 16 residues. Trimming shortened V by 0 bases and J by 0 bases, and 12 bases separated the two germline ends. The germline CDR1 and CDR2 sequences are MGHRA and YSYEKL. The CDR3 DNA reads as TGCGCCAGCAGCCAAGAACGCGGGTTCAGCTCCTACGAGCAGTACTTC. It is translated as CASSQERGFSSYEQYF.

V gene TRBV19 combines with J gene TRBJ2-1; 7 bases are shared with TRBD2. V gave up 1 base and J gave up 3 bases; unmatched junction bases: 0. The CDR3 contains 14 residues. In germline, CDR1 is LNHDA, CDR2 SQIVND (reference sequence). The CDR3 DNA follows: TGTGCCAGTAGTATAGTAGCGGGCTACAATGAGCAGTTCTTC. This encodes CASSIVAGYNEQFF.

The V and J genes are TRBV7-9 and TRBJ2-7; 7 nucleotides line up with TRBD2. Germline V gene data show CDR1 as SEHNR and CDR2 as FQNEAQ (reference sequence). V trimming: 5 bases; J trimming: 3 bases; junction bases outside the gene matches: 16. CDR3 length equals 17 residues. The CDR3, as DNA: TGTGCCAGCAGCGGATCGATAGGACTAGAGGTACACTACGAGCAGTACTTC. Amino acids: CASSGSIGLEVHYEQYF. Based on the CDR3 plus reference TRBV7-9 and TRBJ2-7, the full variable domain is DTGVSQNPRHKITKRGQNVTFRCDPISEHNRLYWYRQTLGQGPEFLTYFQNEAQLEKSRLLSDRFSAERPKGSFSTLEIQRTEQGDSAMYLCASSGSIGLEVHYEQYFGPGTRLTVT.

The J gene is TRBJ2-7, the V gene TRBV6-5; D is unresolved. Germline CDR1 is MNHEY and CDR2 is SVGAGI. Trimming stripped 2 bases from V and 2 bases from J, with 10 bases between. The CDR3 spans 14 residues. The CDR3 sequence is CASSYKAPAYEQYF. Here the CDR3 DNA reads TGTGCCAGCAGTTACAAGGCGCCTGCCTACGAGCAGTACTTC.

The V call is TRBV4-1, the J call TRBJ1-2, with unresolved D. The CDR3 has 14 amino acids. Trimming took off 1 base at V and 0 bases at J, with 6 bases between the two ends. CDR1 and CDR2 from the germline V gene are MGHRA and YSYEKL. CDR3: CASSQGASNYGYTF. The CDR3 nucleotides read TGCGCCAGCAGCCAAGGGGCTTCTAACTATGGCTACACCTTC.

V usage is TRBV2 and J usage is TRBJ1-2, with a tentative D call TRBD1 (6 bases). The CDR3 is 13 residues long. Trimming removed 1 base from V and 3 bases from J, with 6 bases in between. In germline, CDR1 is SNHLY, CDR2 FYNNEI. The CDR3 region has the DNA TGTGCCAGCAGTGAAGGACAGGACTATGGCTACACCTTC. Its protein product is CASSEGQDYGYTF.

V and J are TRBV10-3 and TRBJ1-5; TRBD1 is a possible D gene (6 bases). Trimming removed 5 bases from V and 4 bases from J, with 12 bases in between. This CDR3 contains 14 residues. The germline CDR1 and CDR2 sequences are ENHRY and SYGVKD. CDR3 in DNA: TGTGCCATCAGTTCCGGACAGCAAAATCAGCCCCAGCATTTT. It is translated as CAISSGQQNQPQHF.

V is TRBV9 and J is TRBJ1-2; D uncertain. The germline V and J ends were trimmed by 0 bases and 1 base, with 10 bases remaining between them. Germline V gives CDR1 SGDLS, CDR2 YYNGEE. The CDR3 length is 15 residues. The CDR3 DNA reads TGTGCCAGCAGCGTAGCTTCGAACAATAACTATGGCTACACCTTC. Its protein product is CASSVASNNNYGYTF. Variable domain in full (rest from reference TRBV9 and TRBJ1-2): DSGVTQTPKHLITATGQRVTLRCSPRSGDLSVYWYQQSLDQGLQFLIQYYNGEERAKGNILERFSAQQFPDLHSELNLSSLELGDSALYFCASSVASNNNYGYTFGSGTRLTVV.

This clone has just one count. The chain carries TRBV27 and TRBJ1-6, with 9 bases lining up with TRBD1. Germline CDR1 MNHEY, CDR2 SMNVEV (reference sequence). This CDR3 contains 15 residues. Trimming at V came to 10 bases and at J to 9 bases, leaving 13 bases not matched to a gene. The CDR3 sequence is CATSRDRASGSPLHF. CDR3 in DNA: TGTGCCACCTCCCGGGACAGGGCGTCCGGTTCACCCCTCCACTTT.